The 24 T cell receptor beta chains in this list originate from one sample, sequenced in a study of cytomegalovirus exposure and HLA in healthy donors. PCR amplification relied on 60 Vbeta primers (plus 13 Jbeta primers). TCRdb's table, derived via immunoSEQ multiplex PCR, lists solely in-frame clones and lacks some. The sample contains tens of thousands of clones, roughly two thirds of which appear only once. Sequencing was carried out using PBMCs. The receptor set was obtained from a woman aged 45-65 years in good health and CMV-seropositive.

V and J are TRBV5-1 and TRBJ1-1; 8 bases agree with TRBD1. The CDR3 covers 15 residues. J lost 4 bases, V lost 7 bases, and 12 bases had no gene match. Germline V gene lookup returns CDR1 SGHRS and CDR2 YFSETQ. DNA of the CDR3: TGCGCCAGCCGTCCTGAGATTGACAGGGGCACTGAAGCTTTCTTT. Encoded protein: CASRPEIDRGTEAFF.

This clone occurred a few times. The identical CDR3 is also encoded by other nucleotide sequences in the sample. The chain carries TRBV7-6 and TRBJ1-2, with 8 bases that match TRBD1. V lost 5 bases, J lost 6 bases, and 11 bases stayed unmatched. The V gene's germline CDR1 is SGHVS and CDR2 FNYEAQ. The CDR3 has 15 amino acids. The CDR3 is CASSPRGQESDGYTF. The CDR3 DNA follows: TGTGCCAGCAGCCCACGGGGACAGGAAAGCGATGGCTACACCTTC. Supplemented by reference TRBV7-6 and TRBJ1-2, the full variable domain reads GAGVSQSPRYKVTKRGQDVALRCDPISGHVSLYWYRQALGQGPEFLTYFNYEAQQDKSGLPNDRFSAERPEGSISTLTIQRTEQRDSAMYRCASSPRGQESDGYTFGSGTRLTVV.

The chain recombines TRBV20-1 with TRBJ2-5; a possible D gene is TRBD2 (5 bases). Germline V lookup: CDR1 DFQATT, CDR2 SNEGSKA (reference sequence). V was shortened by 8 bases and J by 3 bases, with 10 bases between the two germline ends. The CDR3 has 11 residues. The CDR3 coding sequence is TGCAGTCTAGCCCAAAAAGAGACCCAGTACTTC. It encodes CSLAQKETQYF.

The chain is built from TRBV6-6 and TRBJ1-3; D not resolved. Trimming shortened V by 4 bases and J by 3 bases, and 4 bases separated the two germline ends. The CDR3 is 12 amino acids. Looked up from germline, CDR1 is MNHNY and CDR2 is SVGAGI (reference sequence). Here the CDR3 reads CASSSVGNTIYF. CDR3 nucleotide sequence: TGTGCCAGCAGTTCAGTTGGAAACACCATATATTTT.

V usage is TRBV6-6 and J usage is TRBJ1-1, with TRBD1 as a possible D gene (6 bases). V shed 0 bases and J shed 7 bases, with 12 bases lying between them. This CDR3 has 14 residues. Germline CDR1 is MNHNY and CDR2 is SVGAGI (reference sequence). As DNA, the CDR3 is TGTGCCAGCAGTTACTCGGACAGTCAGAATGAAGCTTTCTTT. Translating gives CASSYSDSQNEAFF.

The chain combines TRBV19 with TRBJ1-3; D gene ambiguous. V lost 3 bases to trimming and J lost 0 bases, with 6 bases between them. Per the germline V gene, CDR1 is LNHDA and CDR2 is SQIVND (reference sequence). CDR3 length: 14 residues. CDR3 sequence (DNA): TGTGCCAGTAGTATCCATAGCTCTGGAAACACCATATATTTT. This translates into CASSIHSSGNTIYF.

V is TRBV19 and J is TRBJ1-1; no firm D call. Per the germline V gene, CDR1 is LNHDA and CDR2 is SQIVND (reference sequence). This CDR3 has 12 residues. V shed 7 bases and J shed 2 bases, with 8 bases lying between them. The CDR3 DNA follows: TGTGCCAGTAACCGGGGTAACACTGAAGCTTTCTTT. Translating gives CASNRGNTEAFF.

This clone came up a few times. The chain joins TRBV6-1 to TRBJ1-6; D unclear. The CDR3 consists of 12 residues. CDR1 and CDR2 from the germline V gene are MNHNS and SASEGT. Trimming left V 6 bases short and J 14 bases short, with 14 bases between. The CDR3 DNA reads as TGTGCCAGCAGGGGTGATGCGGGGACCCTCCACTTT. The encoded protein is CASRGDAGTLHF.

CDR3 coding DNA: TGTGCCAGCAGCTTGGGCCGGATGACATCCTATGGCTACACCTTC. Protein product: CASSLGRMTSYGYTF. The genes are TRBV5-4 and TRBJ1-2, with D unresolved. Trimming left V 0 bases short and J 4 bases short, with 13 bases between. Germline lookup yields CDR1 SGHNT and CDR2 YYREEE (reference sequence). The CDR3 extends over 15 amino acids.

This clone was observed a few times. This rearrangement joins TRBV18 to TRBJ1-6, with D tentatively TRBD1 (6 bases). The CDR3 has 16 residues. The germline V and J ends were trimmed by 4 bases and 8 bases, with 18 bases remaining between them. The germline V gene encodes CDR1 KGHSH and CDR2 LQKENI. The CDR3 region has the DNA TGTGCCAGCTCACAAGTTGTTAACAGGGCTGATTCACCCCTCCACTTT. Its translation: CASSQVVNRADSPLHF.

The chain joins TRBV7-9 to TRBJ2-7, with 7 bases aligning to TRBD2. The CDR3 is 15 residues long. In germline, CDR1 is SEHNR, CDR2 FQNEAQ (reference sequence). J lost 6 bases, V lost 5 bases, and 13 bases had no gene match. The CDR3 loop is CASSLLGTIYSEQYF. CDR3 DNA sequence: TGTGCCAGCAGCCTACTTGGGACTATTTACTCCGAGCAGTACTTC. The variable domain in full, with the rest retrieved from reference TRBV7-9 and TRBJ2-7, is DTGVSQNPRHKITKRGQNVTFRCDPISEHNRLYWYRQTLGQGPEFLTYFQNEAQLEKSRLLSDRFSAERPKGSFSTLEIQRTEQGDSAMYLCASSLLGTIYSEQYFGPGTRLTVT.

V is TRBV27 and J is TRBJ1-1, with TRBD1 identical over 9 bases. Trimming removed 7 bases from V and 3 bases from J; junction bases left unmatched: 12. The CDR3 totals 16 residues. Germline-derived CDR1 and CDR2 are MNHEY and SMNVEV (reference sequence). The CDR3 DNA follows: TGTGCCAGCAAAGCCGGGACAGGGACCTTTCACACTGAAGCTTTCTTT. Protein product: CASKAGTGTFHTEAFF.

This chain joins TRBV6-5 and TRBJ2-4; D not resolved. CDR3 size: 15 residues. V was cut by 6 bases and J by 0 bases, with 12 bases left in between. Germline CDR1 is MNHEY and CDR2 is SVGAGI. Written as DNA, the CDR3 is TGTGCCAGCAGGGCCCTAGAGGTAGCCAAAAACATTCAGTACTTC. Residues: CASRALEVAKNIQYF.

The gene calls are TRBV2 and TRBJ2-2; D is possibly TRBD2 (5 bases). Germline CDR1 SNHLY, CDR2 FYNNEI. CDR3 length equals 14 residues. The V end was cut by 4 bases, the J end by 2 bases, with 8 bases between. In DNA, the CDR3 is TGTGCCAGCAGTGGGACTGTTAACACCGGGGAGCTGTTTTTT. Residues: CASSGTVNTGELFF.

This rearrangement joins TRBV6-1 to TRBJ1-4, with 12 bases matching TRBD1. Looked up from germline, CDR1 is MNHNS and CDR2 is SASEGT. The CDR3 has 15 amino acids. The trim removed 7 bases at V and 7 bases at J, leaving 7 bases unmatched. CDR3 residues: CASIWDRGLGEKLFF. The CDR3 DNA reads TGTGCCAGCATTTGGGACAGGGGGCTGGGTGAAAAACTGTTTTTT.

A few counts support this clone. The CDR3 coding sequence is TGTGCCAGCAGTTACGAGAGGTGGGCTGAAGCTTTCTTT. Translation gives CASSYERWAEAFF. This sequence joins TRBV6-5 and TRBJ1-1; D unclear. The CDR3 has 13 residues. V was trimmed by 2 bases and J by 6 bases, leaving 10 bases between them. Germline CDR1 MNHEY, CDR2 SVGAGI.

The gene calls are TRBV18 and TRBJ1-6, with D maybe TRBD1 (5 bases). The germline V gene has CDR1 KGHSH and CDR2 LQKENI. The CDR3 is made up of 13 amino acids. Trimming removed 8 bases from V and 8 bases from J, with 13 bases in between. The CDR3 protein is CASRGTDYSPLHF. The CDR3 DNA is TGTGCCAGCCGCGGGACGGACTATTCACCCCTCCACTTT.

This clone has more than one count but fewer than ten. The rearrangement links TRBV6-5 to TRBJ2-5, with TRBD2 matching 10 bases. CDR1 and CDR2 (germline): MNHEY, SVGAGI. CDR3 length: 15 residues. V dropped 8 bases and J dropped 2; count of bases not matched to a gene: 8. In DNA form, the CDR3 reads TGTGCCAGCTCCGTAGCGGGGGGCCCTCAAGAGACCCAGTACTTC. It yields the protein CASSVAGGPQETQYF.

J is TRBJ2-3 and V is TRBV10-3; 12 bases are a match to TRBD2. Germline-derived CDR1 and CDR2 are ENHRY and SYGVKD. The CDR3 totals 15 residues. The V gene end was trimmed by 4 bases and the J gene end by 4 bases; junction bases not matched to a gene: 3. The CDR3 nucleotides read TGTGCCATCAGTGCTAGCGGGGGGGCACCAGATACGCAGTATTTT. Protein product: CAISASGGAPDTQYF.

This clone was seen once. The same CDR3 can be traced to other DNA sequences in this sample. The chain employs TRBV9 and TRBJ1-5; D possibly corresponds to TRBD1 (5 bases). Trimming took 0 bases from V and 4 from J, leaving 8 bases between them. Germline CDR1 is SGDLS and CDR2 is YYNGEE. This CDR3 comprises 14 residues. The CDR3 nucleotides are TGTGCCAGCAGCGTAGGGGGCAGGAATCAGCCCCAGCATTTT. It encodes CASSVGGRNQPQHF.

The rearrangement uses TRBV10-1 and TRBJ1-2, with D tentatively TRBD1 (6 bases). The V end was cut by 0 bases, the J end by 7 bases, with 9 bases between. The CDR3 runs 13 residues. The germline V gene encodes CDR1 WNHNN and CDR2 SYGVQD (reference sequence). CDR3 in amino acids: CASSESKGGGYTF. The CDR3 bases are TGCGCCAGCAGTGAGTCGAAAGGGGGTGGCTACACCTTC.

The rearrangement links TRBV29-1 to TRBJ2-1, with 8 bases aligning to TRBD2. There are 15 residues in the CDR3. V was clipped by 1 base and J by 8 bases; unmatched bases: 10. Germline CDR1 and CDR2: SQVTM and ANQGSEA. The CDR3 protein is CSVEVPGGAFYEQFF. CDR3 in DNA: TGCAGCGTTGAAGTCCCCGGGGGGGCTTTCTATGAGCAGTTCTTC.

J is TRBJ2-7 and V is TRBV6-5; D is perhaps TRBD2 (6 bases). Germline V lookup: CDR1 MNHEY, CDR2 SVGAGI. The CDR3 sequence is 14 residues long. V dropped 6 bases and J dropped 7 bases, with 19 bases sitting between them. The CDR3 reads CASSDGGFTREQYF. In DNA, the CDR3 is TGTGCCAGCAGCGACGGGGGATTTACGCGGGAGCAGTACTTC.

This clone has just one count. The chain recombines TRBV6-1 with TRBJ1-1; 9 bases map to TRBD1. V shed 4 bases, J shed 0 bases, and the junction held 15 bases outside the gene matches. Per germline, CDR1 MNHNS and CDR2 SASEGT. The CDR3 loop spans 19 amino acids. CDR3 DNA sequence: TGTGCCAGCAGTGCTCGGACAGGGGTTTCGATGTCGATGAACACTGAAGCTTTCTTT. Translating it yields CASSARTGVSMSMNTEAFF.